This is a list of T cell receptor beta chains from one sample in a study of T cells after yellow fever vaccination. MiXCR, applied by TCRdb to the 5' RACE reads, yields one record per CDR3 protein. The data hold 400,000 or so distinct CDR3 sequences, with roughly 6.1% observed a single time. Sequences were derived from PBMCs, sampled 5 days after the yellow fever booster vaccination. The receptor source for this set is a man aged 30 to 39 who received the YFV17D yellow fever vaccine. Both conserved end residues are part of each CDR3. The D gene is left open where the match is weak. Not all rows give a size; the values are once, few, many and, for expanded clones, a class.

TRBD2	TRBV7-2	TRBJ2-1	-	CASSLVPTSGEQFF	TGTGCCAGCAGCTTAGTACCGACTAGCGGGGAGCAGTTCTTC
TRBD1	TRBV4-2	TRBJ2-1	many	CASSHSAQGAYNEQFF	TGTGCCAGCAGCCATTCCGCCCAGGGGGCCTACAATGAGCAGTTCTTC
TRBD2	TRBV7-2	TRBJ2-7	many	CASSFSGDHEQYF	TGTGCCAGCAGCTTTAGCGGGGACCACGAGCAGTACTTC
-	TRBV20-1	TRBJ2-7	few	CSTTKSGLAYEQYF	TGCAGTACCACCAAAAGTGGATTAGCCTACGAGCAGTACTTC
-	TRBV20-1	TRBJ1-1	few	CSASGDWTEAFF	TGCAGTGCTTCAGGGGACTGGACTGAAGCTTTCTTT
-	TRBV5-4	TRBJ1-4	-	CASSSKTGETEKLFF	TGTGCCAGCAGCTCGAAAACCGGCGAGACGGAAAAACTGTTTTTT
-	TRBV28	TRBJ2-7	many	CASTGAITIEQYF	TGTGCCAGCACTGGGGCCATTACGATCGAGCAGTACTTC
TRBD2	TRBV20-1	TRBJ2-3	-	CSAPGLRTDTQYF	TGCAGTGCTCCGGGACTACGCACAGATACGCAGTATTTT
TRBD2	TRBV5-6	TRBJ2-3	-	CASIDGTSYTQYF	TGTGCCAGCATTGACGGGACTAGTTATACGCAGTATTTT
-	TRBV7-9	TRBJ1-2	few	CASSQGSYYGYTF	TGTGCCAGCAGCCAAGGCTCGTATTATGGCTACACCTTC
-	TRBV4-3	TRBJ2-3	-	CASSRAAPRDTQYF	TGCGCCAGCAGCCGAGCGGCACCGCGAGATACGCAGTATTTT
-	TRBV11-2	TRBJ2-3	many	CASRGRGITPTDTQYF	TGTGCCAGCAGGGGCCGGGGAATAACACCGACAGATACGCAGTATTTT
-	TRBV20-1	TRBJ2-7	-	CSAFYLDTPREQYF	TGCAGTGCTTTCTATCTGGACACCCCCCGCGAGCAGTACTTC
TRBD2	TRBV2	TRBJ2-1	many	CASSELGLAGNEQFF	TGTGCCAGCAGTGAATTAGGACTAGCGGGCAATGAGCAGTTCTTC
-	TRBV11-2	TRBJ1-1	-	CASSFRPPIGRQNTEAFF	TGTGCCAGCAGCTTTCGACCCCCAATTGGACGGCAGAACACTGAAGCTTTCTTT
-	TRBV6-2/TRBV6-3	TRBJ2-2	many	CASSRRVGELFF	TGTGCCAGCAGCCGGCGGGTCGGGGAGCTGTTTTTT
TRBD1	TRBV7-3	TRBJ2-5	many	CASSRDREETQYF	TGTGCCAGCAGCCGGGACAGGGAAGAGACCCAGTACTTC
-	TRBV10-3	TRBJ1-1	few	CAISKVGQSEAFF	TGTGCCATCAGTAAAGTTGGACAATCTGAAGCTTTCTTT
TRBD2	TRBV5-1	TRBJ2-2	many	CASSLLTSGKNTGELFF	TGCGCCAGCAGCTTACTCACTAGCGGGAAAAATACCGGGGAGCTGTTTTTT
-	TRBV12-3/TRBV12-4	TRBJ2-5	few	CASRQKETQYF	TGTGCCAGCAGACAAAAGGAGACCCAGTACTTC
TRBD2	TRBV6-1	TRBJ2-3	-	CASSSQGLAITDTQYF	TGTGCCAGCAGCTCTCAGGGACTAGCGATCACAGATACGCAGTATTTT
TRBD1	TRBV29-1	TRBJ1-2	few	CSARDRGREGYTF	TGCAGCGCCCGGGACAGGGGGCGGGAAGGCTACACCTTC
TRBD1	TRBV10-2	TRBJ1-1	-	CASRDRQDTEAFF	TGCGCCAGCAGGGACAGGCAGGACACTGAAGCTTTCTTT
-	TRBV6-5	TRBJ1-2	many	CASSYLDTSNYGYTF	TGTGCCAGCAGTTACCTGGACACTTCGAACTATGGCTACACCTTC
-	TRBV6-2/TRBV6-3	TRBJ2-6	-	CATTGLLLSGANVLTF	TGTGCCACCACAGGACTGCTCTTATCTGGGGCCAACGTCCTGACTTTC
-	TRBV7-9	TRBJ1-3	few	CASSFTFLSAGNTIYF	TGTGCCAGCAGCTTTACCTTTCTCAGCGCCGGAAACACCATATATTTT
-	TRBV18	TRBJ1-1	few	CASSKSQGSEAFF	TGTGCCAGCTCAAAGAGCCAGGGGTCTGAAGCTTTCTTT
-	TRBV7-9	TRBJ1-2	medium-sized	CASSGALNYGYTF	TGTGCCAGCAGCGGGGCCCTCAACTATGGCTACACCTTC
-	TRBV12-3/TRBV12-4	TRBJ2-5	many	CASSREKTAQETQYF	TGTGCCAGCAGCCGCGAGAAGACGGCCCAAGAGACCCAGTACTTC
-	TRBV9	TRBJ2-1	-	CASSGKTSIPNEQFF	TGTGCCAGCAGCGGAAAGACTAGTATCCCCAATGAGCAGTTCTTC
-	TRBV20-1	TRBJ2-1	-	CSASTRSGEQFF	TGCAGTGCTAGTACTAGGTCGGGTGAGCAGTTCTTC
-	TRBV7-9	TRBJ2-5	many	CASSLRGGLETQYF	TGTGCCAGCAGCTTACGCGGGGGCTTGGAGACCCAGTACTTC
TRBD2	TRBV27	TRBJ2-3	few	CASSGLAGGVDTQYF	TGTGCCAGCAGTGGACTAGCGGGAGGCGTGGATACGCAGTATTTT
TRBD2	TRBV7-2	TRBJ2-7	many	CASSQGSGTPYEQYF	TGTGCCAGCAGCCAAGGTAGCGGGACACCCTACGAGCAGTACTTC
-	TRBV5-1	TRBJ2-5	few	CASSLGIRTAETQYF	TGCGCCAGCAGCCTGGGCATTAGGACAGCGGAGACCCAGTACTTC
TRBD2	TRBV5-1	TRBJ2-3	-	CASSPPRAGGVTDTQYF	TGCGCCAGCAGCCCACCTCGAGCGGGAGGGGTAACAGATACGCAGTATTTT
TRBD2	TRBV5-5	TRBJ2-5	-	CASSLLAGQQETQYF	TGTGCCAGCAGCTTGCTAGCGGGCCAGCAAGAGACCCAGTACTTC
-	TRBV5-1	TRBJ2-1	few	CASSLLDSYNEQFF	TGCGCCAGCAGCTTGCTAGACTCCTACAATGAGCAGTTCTTC
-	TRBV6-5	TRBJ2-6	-	CASSYFPGRASGANVLTF	TGTGCCAGCAGTTACTTCCCGGGACGGGCCTCTGGGGCCAACGTCCTGACTTTC
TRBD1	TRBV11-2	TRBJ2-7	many	CASSTDRGSYEQYF	TGTGCCAGCAGCACCGACAGGGGCTCCTACGAGCAGTACTTC
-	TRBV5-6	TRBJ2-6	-	CASSPDRSEANVLTF	TGTGCCAGCAGCCCAGACCGGTCGGAGGCCAACGTCCTGACTTTC
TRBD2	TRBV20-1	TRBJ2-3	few	CSARDLGVLAGGTDTQYF	TGCAGTGCTAGAGATCTCGGGGTCTTAGCGGGTGGCACAGATACGCAGTATTTT
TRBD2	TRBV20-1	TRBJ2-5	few	CSAREPREVMETQYF	TGCAGTGCTAGAGAACCCCGGGAGGTCATGGAGACCCAGTACTTC
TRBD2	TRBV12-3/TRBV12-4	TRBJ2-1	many	CASSLQAGALLEQFF	TGTGCCAGCAGTTTACAGGCGGGAGCCCTGCTTGAGCAGTTCTTC
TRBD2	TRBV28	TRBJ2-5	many	CASSSSGKETQYF	TGTGCCAGCAGTTCTAGCGGCAAAGAGACCCAGTACTTC
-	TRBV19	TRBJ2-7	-	CASSGGVFGEQYF	TGTGCCAGTAGTGGGGGCGTTTTCGGCGAGCAGTACTTC
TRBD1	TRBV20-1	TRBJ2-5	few	CSARPNGQGRETQYF	TGCAGTGCTAGACCAAATGGACAGGGCCGAGAGACCCAGTACTTC
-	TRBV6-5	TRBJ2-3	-	CASSYARSTDTQYF	TGTGCCAGCAGTTATGCTAGAAGCACAGATACGCAGTATTTT
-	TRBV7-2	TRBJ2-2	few	CASSFGRLTGELFF	TGTGCCAGCAGCTTCGGCAGACTCACCGGGGAGCTGTTTTTT
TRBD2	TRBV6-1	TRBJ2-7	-	CASGKPGGSSYEQYF	TGTGCCAGCGGTAAACCCGGGGGGAGCTCCTACGAGCAGTACTTC
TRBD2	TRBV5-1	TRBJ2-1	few	CASSLRTSGESNEQFF	TGCGCCAGCAGCTTGAGGACTAGCGGGGAATCTAATGAGCAGTTCTTC
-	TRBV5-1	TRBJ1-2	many	CASSLVPVYGYTF	TGCGCCAGCAGCTTGGTCCCGGTCTATGGCTACACCTTC
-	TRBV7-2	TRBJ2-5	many	CASSRRREQETQYF	TGTGCCAGCAGCCGCAGGAGGGAACAAGAGACCCAGTACTTC
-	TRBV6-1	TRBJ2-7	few	CASMGPAEWGAHF	TGTGCCAGCATGGGGCCGGCCGAATGGGGCGCGCACTTC